This T cell receptor beta chain originates from a study of tumor-infiltrating lymphocytes in primary liver carcinoma. Co-extraction of both nucleic acids (RNA and DNA) used about 20-34 mg of unsorted bulk tissue. This clonotype was counted a few times. The junction shows a germline mismatch at one end, possibly a read error. The CDR3 length is 16 residues. The V gene's germline CDR1 is WNHNN and CDR2 SYGVQD (reference sequence). TCR beta cDNA was made from 500 ng total RNA with a constant-region primer. Modified slightly, ARM-PCR produced TCR beta libraries over three nested multiplex PCR rounds. In the first two PCR rounds, TRBV1-TRBV30 forward primers were paired with a C-beta reverse primer, and each round lasted 10 cycles. MiXCR, applied by TCRdb to the multiplex PCR reads, yields one record per CDR3 protein. The table has 90,000 to 110,000 distinct CDR3 sequences, roughly 80% seen once; the top ten hold approximately 20%.

The chain links TRBV10-1 to TRBJ2-3; D may correspond to TRBD1 or TRBD2 (5 bases each). Sequenced sample: liver tumor tissue from sampling region 3. Subset denoted: tumor region T3, left-lateral pole. The TCR sequence derives from a man between 35 and 55 years old with primary liver carcinoma and hepatitis B virus infection. DNA of the CDR3: TGCGTCAGCAGTGAGCGAGGACGGGGCTCCACAGATACGCAGTGTTTT. It is translated as CVSSERGRGSTDTQCF.